This T cell receptor (beta chain) was found in a study of naive and memory T cell subsets. General study results and limits: Especially in CD8 cells, naive repertoires contained a few larger clonotypes, possibly CD45RA-re-expressing memory cells. Diversity fell and Gini index rose from naive through CM, EM, EMRA.

The CDR3 runs to 16 residues. V shed 3 bases and J shed 0 bases, with 15 bases lying between them. Germline V gene data show CDR1 as MDHEN and CDR2 as SYDVKM. The beta constant-region primer was an equimolar mix of two oligonucleotides covering TRBC1 and TRBC2. The ligated cDNA underwent four PCR rounds using SP2 and nested alpha and beta constant-region primers. One entry per CDR3 protein results from TCRdb running MiXCR on the UMI-ligation and nested PCR reads. This sample yields more than 95,000 distinct CDR3 sequences, of which around 15% are seen a single time; approximately 3% belongs to the top ten. This clonotype has ten or more counts. Its antigen is currently unknown. Overnight CMV lysate stimulation of fresh PBMCs defined donor CMV status by CD4+ IFNgamma.

The receptor's source is a human donor in good health. The chain carries TRBV28 and TRBJ2-7; D could derive from TRBD1 or TRBD2 (5 bases each). The sequencing input was naive CD8+ T cells from blood. CDR3 nucleotide sequence: TGTGCCAGCAGTTTCCACCGGGACGTCCTCTCCTACGAGCAGTACTTC. Amino acid sequence: CASSFHRDVLSYEQYF.